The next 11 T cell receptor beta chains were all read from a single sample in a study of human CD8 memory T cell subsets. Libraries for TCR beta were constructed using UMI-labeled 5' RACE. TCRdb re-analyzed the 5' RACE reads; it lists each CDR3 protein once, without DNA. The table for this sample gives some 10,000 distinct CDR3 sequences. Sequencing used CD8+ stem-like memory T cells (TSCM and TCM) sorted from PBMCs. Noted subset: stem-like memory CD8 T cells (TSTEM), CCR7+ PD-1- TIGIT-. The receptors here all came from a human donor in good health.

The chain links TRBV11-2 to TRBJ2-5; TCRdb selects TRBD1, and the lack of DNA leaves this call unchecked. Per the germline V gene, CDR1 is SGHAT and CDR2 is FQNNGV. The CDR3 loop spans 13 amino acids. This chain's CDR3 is CASSWAGEETQYF.

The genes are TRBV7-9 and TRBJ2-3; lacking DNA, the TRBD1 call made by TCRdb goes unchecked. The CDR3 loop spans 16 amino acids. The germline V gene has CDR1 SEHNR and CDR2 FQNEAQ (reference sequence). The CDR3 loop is CASRPGGALSTDTQYF.

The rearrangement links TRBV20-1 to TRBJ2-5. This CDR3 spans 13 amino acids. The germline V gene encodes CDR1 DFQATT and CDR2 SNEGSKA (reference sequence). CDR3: CSARDMVKETQYF.

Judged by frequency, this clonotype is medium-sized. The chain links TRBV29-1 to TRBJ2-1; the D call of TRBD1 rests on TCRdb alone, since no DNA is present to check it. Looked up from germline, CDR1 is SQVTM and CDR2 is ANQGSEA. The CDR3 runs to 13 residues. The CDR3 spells CSVVVPIQIEQFF.

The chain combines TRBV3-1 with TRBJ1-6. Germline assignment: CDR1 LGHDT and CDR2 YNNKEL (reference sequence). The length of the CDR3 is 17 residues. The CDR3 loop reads CASSQVAGSSYNSPLHF.

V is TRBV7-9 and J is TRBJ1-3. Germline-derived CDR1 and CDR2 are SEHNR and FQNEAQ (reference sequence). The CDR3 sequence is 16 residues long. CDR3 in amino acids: CASSLTYWRAGNTIYF.

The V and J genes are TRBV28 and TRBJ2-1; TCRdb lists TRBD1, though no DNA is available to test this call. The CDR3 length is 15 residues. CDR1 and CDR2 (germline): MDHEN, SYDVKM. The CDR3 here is CASNYLGQGDDEQFF.

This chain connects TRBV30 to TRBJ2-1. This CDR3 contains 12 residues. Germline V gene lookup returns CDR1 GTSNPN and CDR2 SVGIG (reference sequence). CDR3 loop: CAWSSGYNEQFF.

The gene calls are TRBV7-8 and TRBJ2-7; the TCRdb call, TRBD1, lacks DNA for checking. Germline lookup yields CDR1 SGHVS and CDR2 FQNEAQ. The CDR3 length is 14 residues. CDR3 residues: CASRQQGFFYEQYF.

CDR3 region: CASTGSYEQYF. The J gene is TRBJ2-7, the V gene TRBV7-9; TCRdb outputs TRBD2, but without DNA this stays unchecked. CDR3 length equals 11 residues. Germline CDR1 is SEHNR and CDR2 is FQNEAQ (reference sequence).

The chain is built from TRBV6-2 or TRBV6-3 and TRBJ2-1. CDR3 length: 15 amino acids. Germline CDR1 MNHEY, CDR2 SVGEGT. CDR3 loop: CASSLGPLNPNEQFF.